One and the same sample provided the 17 T cell receptor beta chains below, sequenced in a study of tumor-infiltrating lymphocytes in primary liver carcinoma. It was from approximately 22-30 mg of unsorted bulk tissue that RNA and DNA were co-extracted. With approximately 470 ng total RNA as template and a constant-region primer, TCR beta cDNA was made. TCR beta libraries came from three nested multiplex PCR rounds using slightly modified ARM-PCR. TRBV1-TRBV30 forward primers paired with a C-beta reverse primer drove the first two PCR rounds, about 10 cycles each. Using its own MiXCR run on the multiplex PCR reads, TCRdb lists one record per CDR3 protein. This repertoire shows about 120,000 distinct CDR3 sequences, about two thirds found once; its top ten account for roughly 8.1%. Sequencing used tumor-adjacent normal liver tissue. The receptors stem from a woman aged 60-75 years with primary liver carcinoma and hepatitis B virus infection.

This clonotype has a single count. At one end, the junction sequence differs from germline, possibly due to a read error. The rearrangement uses TRBV12-3 or TRBV12-4 and TRBJ2-5, with D possibly being TRBD1 (7 bases). The CDR3 spans 13 residues. CDR3 nucleotides: TGTGGCAGCAGTGCAGGGGGGCCAGAGACCCAGTACTTC. This translates into CGSSAGGPETQYF.

The chain couples TRBV5-4 to TRBJ2-2; 7 bases agree with TRBD1. V lost 0 bases, J lost 2 bases, and 4 bases stayed unmatched. This CDR3 contains 16 residues. Germline CDR1 and CDR2: SGHNT and YYREEE (reference sequence). In DNA form, the CDR3 reads TGTGCCAGCAGCTTGGTTCGGGACAGTAACACCGGGGAGCTGTTTTTT. This codes for CASSLVRDSNTGELFF.

In the case of this clonotype: This may come from a read error, since a much larger clone is one base off. V is TRBV10-2 and J is TRBJ2-2; 7 bases match TRBD2. V lost 6 bases and J lost 4; bases outside the gene matches: 8. The CDR3 spans 15 residues. Germline assignment: CDR1 WSHSY and CDR2 SAAADI. In nucleotides, the CDR3 is TGCGCCAGCAGGGTAGCGGGCTCGAGCACCGGGGAGCTGTTTTTT. This gives the protein CASRVAGSSTGELFF.

Comment on this clonotype: The CDR3 does not close with the conserved phenylalanine or tryptophan, likely indicating a read error. The J gene is TRBJ2-1, the V gene TRBV11-2; D not certain. Germline V gene sequence: CDR1 SGHAT, CDR2 FQNNGV. The CDR3 is 17 amino acids. CDR3 DNA: TGTGCCAGCAGCTTTACCCCACTGAGAAGCTCCTATAATGAGCAGTTCCTC. Protein product: CASSFTPLRSSYNEQFL.

This clonotype was recorded a few times. With a much larger clone just one base away, this may be a read error. This chain uses TRBV14 with TRBJ2-7; D uncertain. The CDR3 loop spans 12 amino acids. Trimming took 3 bases from V and 3 from J, leaving 6 bases between them. Germline lookup yields CDR1 SGHDN and CDR2 FVKESK. Here the CDR3 DNA reads TGTGCCAGCAGCCAGCGGTTCTACGAGCAGTACTTC. Amino acids: CASSQRFYEQYF.

There are many counts of this clonotype. The CDR3 spells CASSSSTGPGGQPQHF. The CDR3 nucleotides read TGTGCCAGCAGTTCGTCGACAGGCCCCGGGGGTCAGCCCCAGCATTTT. The chain employs TRBV6-6 and TRBJ1-5, with D perhaps TRBD1 (6 bases). The V end was cut by 4 bases, the J end by 6 bases, with 19 bases between. Germline V CDR1 and CDR2: MNHNY, SVGAGI (reference sequence). The CDR3 spans 16 residues.

Worth noting for this clonotype: The CDR3 carries no conserved terminal phenylalanine or tryptophan, so it likely arises from a read error. This rearrangement joins TRBV4-2 to TRBJ2-1; weak D call: TRBD2 (6 bases). The CDR3 loop spans 14 amino acids. Germline-derived CDR1 and CDR2 are LGHNA and YNFKEQ. In nucleotides, the CDR3 is TGTGCCAGCATCCAAGATTTGGAGGGGTTTGAGCAGTTCATC. Protein sequence: CASIQDLEGFEQFI.

V usage is TRBV6-6 and J usage is TRBJ2-7; D could derive from TRBD1 or TRBD2 (5 bases each). Trimming stripped 7 bases from V and 6 bases from J, with 13 bases between. The length of the CDR3 is 12 residues. Germline V gene sequence: CDR1 MNHNY, CDR2 SVGAGI (reference sequence). For the CDR3, the DNA is TGTGCCAGCATCGAGGGGTCTGGCGAGCAGTACTTC. As protein: CASIEGSGEQYF.

About this clonotype: Here the CDR3 omits its conserved ending phenylalanine or tryptophan, so a read error is the likely source. The J gene is TRBJ1-2, the V gene TRBV11-2; perhaps TRBD1 as D (6 bases). The CDR3 spans 14 residues. Germline V gives CDR1 SGHAT, CDR2 FQNNGV. CDR3 sequence reads: CTSSPGDPNYGYTL. CDR3 bases: TGTACCAGCAGCCCAGGGGACCCTAACTATGGCTACACCCTC.

This clonotype has only one observation. This chain uses TRBV4-1 with TRBJ1-1, with 7 bases that match TRBD1. The germline CDR1 and CDR2 sequences are MGHRA and YSYEKL. The J segment lost 3 bases and the V segment lost 3 bases, leaving 4 bases of the junction unmatched. The CDR3 length is 14 residues. CDR3: CASSHPGGDTEAFF. The CDR3 region has the DNA TGCGCCAGCAGCCATCCAGGGGGGGACACTGAAGCTTTCTTT.

With respect to this clonotype: A read error may account for a junction end that differs from germline. V gene TRBV4-2 combines with J gene TRBJ2-1; D not certain. This CDR3 is built from 15 residues. Germline CDR1 is LGHNA and CDR2 is YNFKEQ. The CDR3 nucleotides read TGTGCCAGCAGCCAAGTCCCCAGCTCCTACAGTGAGGAGTTCTTC. The encoded protein is CASSQVPSSYSEEFF.

This clonotype came up many times. The gene calls are TRBV5-1 and TRBJ2-3; a weak D match, TRBD2 (6 bases). Germline V CDR1 and CDR2: SGHRS, YFSETQ. Trimming pared 4 bases from V and 1 base from J, leaving 19 bases between. CDR3 length equals 17 residues. The CDR3 nucleotides are TGCGCCAGCAGCGTTGCACCGGGACTCCAAGGCACAGATACGCAGTATTTT. Protein sequence: CASSVAPGLQGTDTQYF. Full variable domain (missing parts from reference TRBV5-1 and TRBJ2-3): KAGVTQTPRYLIKTRGQQVTLSCSPISGHRSVSWYQQTPGQGLQFLFEYFSETQRNKGNFPGRFSGRQFSNSRSEMNVSTLELGDSALYLCASSVAPGLQGTDTQYFGPGTRLTVL.

Notes on this clonotype: The conserved phenylalanine or tryptophan normally closing the CDR3 is absent here, so this likely arose from a read error. V usage is TRBV12-3 or TRBV12-4 and J usage is TRBJ2-7; no reliable D call. This CDR3 spans 14 amino acids. Trimming stripped 6 bases from V and 6 bases from J, with 18 bases between. This CDR3 reads CASSPLTVLGEQYS. CDR3 in DNA: TGTGCCAGCAGCCCCCTAACAGTGTTAGGCGAGCAGTACTCC.

In this sample, this clonotype turned up many times. The rearrangement joins TRBV29-1 to TRBJ2-2, with D perhaps matching TRBD1 or TRBD2 (5 bases each). Looked up from germline, CDR1 is SQVTM and CDR2 is ANQGSEA. V was pared by 2 bases and J by 0 bases, with 34 bases between. CDR3 length: 23 residues. CDR3 amino acids: CSVEPGGRVGLTPQNPNTGELFF. For the CDR3, the DNA is TGCAGCGTTGAACCCGGAGGCAGGGTAGGACTCACTCCTCAAAACCCGAACACCGGGGAGCTGTTTTTT.

As concerns this clonotype: Since no conserved phenylalanine or tryptophan closes the CDR3, a read error is the likely cause. V usage is TRBV28 and J usage is TRBJ2-5; possibly TRBD2 for D (5 bases). This CDR3 is 17 amino acids long. Trimming took 3 bases from V and 1 from J, leaving 18 bases between them. Germline assignment: CDR1 MDHEN and CDR2 SYDVKM. CDR3 in DNA: TGTGCCAGCAGTTTGGGCCCGAACGGGAATCTCCAAGAGACCCAGTACTTA. Translated, it gives CASSLGPNGNLQETQYL.

The chain joins TRBV20-1 to TRBJ1-1, with D unclear. CDR1 and CDR2 from the germline V gene are DFQATT and SNEGSKA (reference sequence). This CDR3 spans 12 amino acids. Deletions cut 2 bases from V and 2 bases from J, with 6 bases between. The CDR3 bases are TGCAGTGCTAGACAGACAAACACTGAAGCTTTCTTT. Translated: CSARQTNTEAFF.

To note about this clonotype: The CDR3 carries no conserved terminal phenylalanine or tryptophan, so it likely arises from a read error. The rearrangement joins TRBV12-3 or TRBV12-4 to TRBJ2-7; D is unresolved. The ends were cut back, 8 bases at V and 2 bases at J, with 10 bases in the middle. This CDR3 region has 12 residues. The CDR3 loop is CASGNAAYEQYL. CDR3 DNA sequence: TGTGCCAGCGGTAACGCCGCCTACGAGCAGTACTTA.